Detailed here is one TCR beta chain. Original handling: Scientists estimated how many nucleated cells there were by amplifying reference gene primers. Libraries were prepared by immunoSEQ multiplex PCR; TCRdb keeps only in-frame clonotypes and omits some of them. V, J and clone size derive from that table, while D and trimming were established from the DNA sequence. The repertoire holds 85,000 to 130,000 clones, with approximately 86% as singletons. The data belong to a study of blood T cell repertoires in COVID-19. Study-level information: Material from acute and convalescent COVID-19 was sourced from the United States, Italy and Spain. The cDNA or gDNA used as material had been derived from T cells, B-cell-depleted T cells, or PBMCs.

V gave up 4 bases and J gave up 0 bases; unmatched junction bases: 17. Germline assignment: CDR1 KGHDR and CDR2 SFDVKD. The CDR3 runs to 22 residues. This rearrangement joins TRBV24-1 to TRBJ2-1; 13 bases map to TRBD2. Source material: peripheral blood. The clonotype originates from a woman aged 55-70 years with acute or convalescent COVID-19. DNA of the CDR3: TGTGCCACCAGTGACCCAACCCCCGGACTAGCGGGAGAGGCCCGCTCCTACAATGAGCAGTTCTTC. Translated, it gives CATSDPTPGLAGEARSYNEQFF.